Detailed here is one T cell receptor beta chain. At the DNA level, this CDR3 is encoded by other sequences in the same sample as well. The data were obtained in a study of T cell changes during pregnancy in multiple sclerosis. Germline V CDR1 and CDR2: MNHNY, SVGAGI (reference sequence). Trimming took 8 bases from V and 2 from J, leaving 10 bases between them. This CDR3 comprises 12 residues. The repertoire was sequenced with immunoSEQ multiplex PCR; TCRdb's copy has only in-frame clones and lacks some. The table has roughly 80,000 clones, about 92% seen once; the top ten hold almost 1.5%. V and J are TRBV6-6 and TRBJ2-7, with a weak D call TRBD1 (5 bases). The sequenced sample was peripheral blood, obtained before pregnancy. This TCR was sampled from a female donor with multiple sclerosis, enrolled in a pregnancy study. The CDR3 region has the DNA TGTGCCAGCGGAAAAGGGGCCTACGAGCAGTACTTC. This translates into CASGKGAYEQYF.